This T cell receptor beta chain appears in the sequencing data of a study of T cell repertoires in cytomegalovirus infection. Turning to the study itself: HLA-B-restricted CMV epitopes that are well studied, plus recently identified HLA-C-restricted ones, were used by the study. Public TCR beta signatures marked donors with CMV infection and the matching HLA.

A remark on this clonotype: The antigen remains undetermined.

CDR1 is MNHEY, CDR2 SMNVEV, per germline (reference sequence). The CDR3 is made up of 15 amino acids. V lost 0 bases, J lost 2 bases, and 8 bases lay in between. A single record per CDR3 protein comes from TCRdb applying MiXCR to the reads. The profile shows 200,000 or so distinct CDR3 sequences, approximately 38% of them singletons. The study's findings and limits: Identification of carriers of CMV plus the relevant HLA was achieved through cumulative public TCR beta family frequency. The ex vivo response was dominated by HLA-C-restricted CMV-specific TCR beta clonotypes.

This sample comprised CD8+ T cells from cultured PBMCs, obtained from culture after CMV antigen stimulation. The rearrangement joins TRBV27 to TRBJ1-3; a possible D gene is TRBD1 (6 bases). The receptor's source is a human donor in good health (CMV status not recorded). Some clones in this sample may be carry-over from other donors' samples. The chain's CDR3 is CASSLSAGAGNTIYF. CDR3 sequence (DNA): TGTGCCAGCAGTTTATCGGCAGGGGCTGGAAACACCATATATTTT.